This TCR beta chain derives from a study of early stage breast cancer tumors. Germline CDR1 and CDR2: SGDLS and YYNGEE. The V gene end was trimmed by 4 bases and the J gene end by 3 bases; junction bases not matched to a gene: 6. The CDR3 is 14 amino acids. The data were produced by immunoSEQ multiplex PCR, yet TCRdb's version contains in-frame clones alone and is incomplete. This sample has fewer than 75,000 clones, with 65% to 80% found just once. The receptor was isolated from a person aged 30 to 40 with breast cancer. The genes are TRBV9 and TRBJ1-2, with 7 bases lining up with TRBD1. The sequenced sample consisted of blood. The CDR3 reads CASSRGLLDYGYTF. CDR3 DNA sequence: TGTGCCAGCAGCAGGGGGCTTCTCGACTATGGCTACACCTTC.